The next 7 T cell receptor beta chains were all read from a single sample in a study of cytomegalovirus exposure and HLA in healthy donors. PCR amplification relied on 60 Vbeta primers (plus 13 Jbeta primers). TCRdb keeps only in-frame clones here, not all; method: immunoSEQ multiplex PCR. The sample yields 160,000 or so clones, around 79% seen once. The sample consisted of PBMCs. The receptors come from a man aged 40-49 years in good health and CMV-seronegative.

This chain joins TRBV6-1 and TRBJ2-1; perhaps TRBD2 as D (5 bases). In germline, CDR1 is MNHNS, CDR2 SASEGT. The V and J ends lost 7 bases and 4 bases respectively, with 11 bases between them. CDR3 length: 13 amino acids. CDR3 sequence: CASTERSYNEQFF. CDR3 DNA sequence: TGTGCCAGCACGGAGCGGTCATACAATGAGCAGTTCTTC.

This chain connects TRBV19 to TRBJ2-1; no clear D. Trimming cost V 4 bases and J 0 bases, with 10 bases left between them. The CDR3 has 15 amino acids. Germline V gene lookup returns CDR1 LNHDA and CDR2 SQIVND (reference sequence). DNA for the CDR3: TGTGCCAGTAGTACCAGCGTGAGCTCCTACAATGAGCAGTTCTTC. Translation gives CASSTSVSSYNEQFF.

J is TRBJ2-5 and V is TRBV18, with D possibly being TRBD2 (6 bases). Matching the DNA end better, TRBJ2-7 makes the J call doubtful. The germline V gene has CDR1 KGHSH and CDR2 LQKENI. This CDR3 is built from 15 residues. This CDR3 is CASSPSGKSSYEQYF. In nucleotides, the CDR3 is TGTGCCAGCTCACCTAGCGGAAAGAGCTCCTACGAGCAGTACTTC.

The rearrangement uses TRBV28 and TRBJ1-3; no clear D. The germline V and J ends were trimmed by 3 bases and 2 bases, with 5 bases remaining between them. The CDR3 contains 13 residues. Germline CDR1 is MDHEN and CDR2 is SYDVKM. The CDR3 nucleotides read TGTGCCAGCAGTTTCGGGACTGGAAACACCATATATTTT. Translation gives CASSFGTGNTIYF.

The chain is built from TRBV6-6 and TRBJ1-5; a weak D match, TRBD1 (6 bases). V shed 6 bases and J shed 4 bases, with 16 bases lying between them. Germline CDR1 is MNHNY and CDR2 is SVGAGI (reference sequence). The CDR3 has 15 amino acids. Written as DNA, the CDR3 is TGTGCCAGCAGCAGGGGATTCGGCCCGAATCAGCCCCAGCATTTT. Protein: CASSRGFGPNQPQHF.

This clone was counted only a few times. This chain joins TRBV7-8 and TRBJ2-4, with 7 bases lining up with TRBD2. Trimming at V came to 5 bases and at J to 13 bases, leaving 23 bases not matched to a gene. Per the germline V gene, CDR1 is SGHVS and CDR2 is FQNEAQ. This CDR3 region has 17 residues. The chain's CDR3 is CASSPKGAAGPQLIQYF. In DNA, the CDR3 is TGTGCCAGCAGCCCAAAGGGTGCAGCGGGGCCACAACTGATACAGTACTTC.

The chain couples TRBV5-6 to TRBJ1-6, with D tentatively TRBD1 (6 bases). The CDR3 has 12 residues. Germline lookup yields CDR1 SGHDT and CDR2 YYEEEE. Trimming pared 4 bases from V and 9 bases from J, leaving 8 bases between. This CDR3 is CASSKQGSPLHF. Written as DNA, the CDR3 is TGTGCCAGCAGCAAACAGGGTTCACCCCTCCACTTT.